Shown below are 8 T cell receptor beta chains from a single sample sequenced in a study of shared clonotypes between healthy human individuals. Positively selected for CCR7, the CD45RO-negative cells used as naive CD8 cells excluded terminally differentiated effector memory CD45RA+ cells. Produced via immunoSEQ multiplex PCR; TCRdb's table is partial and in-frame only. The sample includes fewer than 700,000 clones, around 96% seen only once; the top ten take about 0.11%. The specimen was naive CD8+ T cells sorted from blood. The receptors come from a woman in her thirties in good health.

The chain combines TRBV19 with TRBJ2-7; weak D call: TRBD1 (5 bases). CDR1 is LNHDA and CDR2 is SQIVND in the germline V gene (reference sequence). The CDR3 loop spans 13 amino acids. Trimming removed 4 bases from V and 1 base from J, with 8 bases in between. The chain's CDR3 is CASSTDRSYEQYF. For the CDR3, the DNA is TGTGCCAGTAGTACTGACAGATCCTACGAGCAGTACTTC.

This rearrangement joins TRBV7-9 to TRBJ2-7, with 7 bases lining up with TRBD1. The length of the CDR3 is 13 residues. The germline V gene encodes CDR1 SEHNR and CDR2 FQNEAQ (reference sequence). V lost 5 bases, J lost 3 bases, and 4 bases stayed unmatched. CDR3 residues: CASSTGQSYEQYF. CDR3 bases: TGTGCCAGCAGCACGGGACAGAGCTACGAGCAGTACTTC.

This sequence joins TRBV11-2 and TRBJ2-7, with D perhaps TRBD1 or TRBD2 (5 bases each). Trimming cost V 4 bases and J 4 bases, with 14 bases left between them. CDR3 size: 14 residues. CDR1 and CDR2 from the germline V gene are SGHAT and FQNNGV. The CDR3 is CASSSWDRYYEQYF. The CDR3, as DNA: TGTGCCAGCAGCTCGTGGGACCGGTATTACGAGCAGTACTTC.

CDR3 coding DNA: TGCGCCAGCAGCCAAGATGGGGAAGAAAAACTGTTTTTT. It encodes CASSQDGEEKLFF. This sequence joins TRBV4-1 and TRBJ1-4; the D is unclear. The CDR3 contains 13 residues. Germline CDR1 is MGHRA and CDR2 is YSYEKL. Deletions cut 0 bases from V and 8 bases from J, with 7 bases between.

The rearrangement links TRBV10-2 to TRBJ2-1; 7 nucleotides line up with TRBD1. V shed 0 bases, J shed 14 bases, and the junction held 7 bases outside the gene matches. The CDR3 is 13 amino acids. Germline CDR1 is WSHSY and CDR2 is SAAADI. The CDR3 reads CASSESAVQGEFF. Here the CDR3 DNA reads TGCGCCAGCAGTGAGTCAGCCGTGCAGGGGGAGTTCTTC.

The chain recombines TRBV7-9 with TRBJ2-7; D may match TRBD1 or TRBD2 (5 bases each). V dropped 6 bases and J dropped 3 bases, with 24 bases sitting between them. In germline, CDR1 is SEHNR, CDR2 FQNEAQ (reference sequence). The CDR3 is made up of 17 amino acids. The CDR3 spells CASRSSSGTDRHYEQYF. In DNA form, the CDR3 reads TGTGCCAGCAGATCATCCTCGGGGACCGATAGACACTACGAGCAGTACTTC.

Written as DNA, the CDR3 is TGCGCCAGCAGCCAAGGCTGGGGGACGGCCGGTGAGCAGTTCTTC. Its translation: CASSQGWGTAGEQFF. V gene TRBV4-1 combines with J gene TRBJ2-1; possibly TRBD1 or TRBD2 for D (5 bases each). The CDR3 totals 15 residues. Deletions cut 1 base from V and 9 bases from J, with 16 bases between. Germline CDR1 is MGHRA and CDR2 is YSYEKL.

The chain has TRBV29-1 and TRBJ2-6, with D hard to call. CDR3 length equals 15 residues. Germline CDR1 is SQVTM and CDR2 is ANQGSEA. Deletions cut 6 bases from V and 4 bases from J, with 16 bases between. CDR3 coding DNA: TGCAGCGTCACCCAACTGGAGAACGGGGCCAACGTCCTGACTTTC. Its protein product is CSVTQLENGANVLTF.